Shown below are 12 T cell receptor beta chains from a single sample sequenced in a study. In TCRdb, the 5' RACE reads were re-called with MiXCR into one record per CDR3 protein. The sample includes some 9,200 distinct CDR3 sequences, around 15% of them seen just once. The sorted Tregs were CD4+CD25+CD127-/low cells. The sample consisted of Tregs sorted from blood. The receptor set was obtained from a female donor with breast cancer.

This clonotype has ten or more counts. In DNA form, the CDR3 reads TGCGCCAGCAGCCAAGAAAGCGCAGGGGACCAGCCCCAGCATTTT. This encodes CASSQESAGDQPQHF. The chain carries TRBV4-1 and TRBJ1-5; tentative D call: TRBD1 (6 bases). The length of the CDR3 is 15 residues. CDR1 and CDR2 from the germline V gene are MGHRA and YSYEKL. Trimming removed 0 bases from V and 7 bases from J, with 13 bases in between.

The genes are TRBV24-1 and TRBJ2-1; possibly TRBD1 for D (6 bases). CDR3 size: 16 residues. Germline assignment: CDR1 KGHDR and CDR2 SFDVKD. Trimming left V 9 bases short and J 10 bases short, with 27 bases between. The CDR3 here is CATWDLRTAGQGEQFF. The CDR3 nucleotides are TGTGCCACCTGGGATTTGAGGACAGCAGGCCAAGGGGAGCAGTTCTTC.

This clonotype qualifies as medium-sized. V is TRBV11-2 and J is TRBJ1-5; D unclear. In germline, CDR1 is SGHAT, CDR2 FQNNGV. Trimming left V 5 bases short and J 9 bases short, with 11 bases between. The CDR3 totals 12 residues. The CDR3 DNA sequence: TGTGCCAGCAGCCACCCCGACGGGCCCCAGCATTTT. This codes for CASSHPDGPQHF.

This clonotype was seen only a few times. The rearrangement uses TRBV10-2 and TRBJ2-7, with 7 bases matching TRBD2. The CDR3 has 14 residues. V lost 7 bases and J lost 2; bases outside the gene matches: 8. Germline V CDR1 and CDR2: WSHSY, SAAADI. The CDR3 DNA sequence: TGCGCCAGCAAGGAGCCAGCGGGGACCTACGAGCAGTACTTC. This gives the protein CASKEPAGTYEQYF.

This clonotype was counted only a few times. This chain connects TRBV10-2 to TRBJ1-1; weak D call: TRBD1 (6 bases). V dropped 3 bases and J dropped 5 bases, with 13 bases sitting between them. There are 14 residues in the CDR3. CDR1 and CDR2 (germline): WSHSY, SAAADI. Written as DNA, the CDR3 is TGCGCCAGCAGTGATTACAGGGCAGGGACTGAAGCTTTCTTT. It codes for CASSDYRAGTEAFF.

On this clonotype itself: One junction end does not reproduce the germline sequence, and a read error may be involved. The J gene is TRBJ1-3, the V gene TRBV2, with a possible D match to TRBD1 (6 bases). The CDR3 consists of 14 residues. Germline CDR1 and CDR2: SNHLY and FYNNEI. CDR3 protein: CASLRDNAGSTIYF. CDR3 DNA: TGTGCCAGTCTCCGGGACAACGCTGGAAGCACCATATATTTT. The whole variable domain, filled in from reference TRBV2 and TRBJ1-3, reads EPEVTQTPSHQVTQMGQEVILRCVPISNHLYFYWYRQILGQKVEFLVSFYNNEISEKSEIFDDQFSVERPDGSNFTLKIRSTKLEDSAMYFCASLRDNAGSTIYFGEGSWLTVV.

This clonotype counts as medium-sized (0.01 to 0.1%). V gene TRBV4-3 combines with J gene TRBJ2-7; D call uncertain. Germline lookup yields CDR1 LGHNA and CDR2 YSLEER. Trimming pared 2 bases from V and 6 bases from J, leaving 11 bases between. The CDR3 is 13 residues long. The CDR3 coding sequence is TGCGCCAGCAGCCAACGGATCTTATCCGAGCAGTACTTC. It translates to CASSQRILSEQYF.

This clonotype has more than one count but fewer than ten. The chain recombines TRBV11-2 with TRBJ2-1; perhaps TRBD2 as D (6 bases). The CDR3 loop spans 17 amino acids. Germline CDR1 reads SGHAT; CDR2 reads FQNNGV. Trimming cost V 1 base and J 5 bases, with 18 bases left between them. In nucleotides, the CDR3 is TGTGCCAGCAGCTTAGGACGCCGGGAGTCAGCAGACAATGAGCAGTTCTTC. Its translation is CASSLGRRESADNEQFF.

Only a few counts were recorded for this clonotype. This may arise from a read error, as a much more abundant clone is one base away. This chain joins TRBV29-1 and TRBJ2-1; perhaps TRBD2 as D (6 bases). The CDR3 loop spans 14 amino acids. Germline CDR1 is SQVTM and CDR2 is ANQGSEA. The CDR3 nucleotides read TGCAGCGCTGGCCTGGTGACTGGGGGGAATGAGCAGTGCTTC. Amino acid sequence: CSAGLVTGGNEQCF.

This clonotype was recorded many times. V is TRBV28 and J is TRBJ2-7; perhaps D is TRBD1 or TRBD2 (6 bases each). Trimming removed 10 bases from V and 6 bases from J, with 16 bases in between. CDR1 is MDHEN, CDR2 SYDVKM, per germline. This CDR3 comprises 12 residues. In nucleotides, the CDR3 is TGTGCCATCTCTGGGGGGCCCCCCGAGCAGTACTTC. Its translation is CAISGGPPEQYF.

Of note for this clonotype: A single base separates this from a much larger clone, so it may be a read error. The chain employs TRBV2 and TRBJ1-1; no firm D call. Germline CDR1 SNHLY, CDR2 FYNNEI. With 7 bases removed from V and 0 bases from J, the gap between germline ends came to 9 bases. The CDR3 is 13 residues long. The CDR3, as DNA: TGTGCCAGCATGGAGAATGTGAACACTGAAGCTTTCTTT. Translated: CASMENVNTEAFF.

In its sample, this clonotype is medium-sized. The chain employs TRBV29-1 and TRBJ2-3; TRBD1 is a possible D gene (6 bases). Between the trimmed V and J ends, which lost 4 bases and 2 bases, there was a span of 16 bases. The germline V gene has CDR1 SQVTM and CDR2 ANQGSEA. The CDR3 sequence is 15 residues long. As DNA, the CDR3 is TGCAGCGTTGCCCTCCCACAGGGCAACACAGATACGCAGTATTTT. This codes for CSVALPQGNTDTQYF.